The source of this TCR beta chain is a study of cytomegalovirus exposure and HLA in healthy donors. Sequenced by immunoSEQ multiplex PCR; TCRdb stores in-frame clones only, minus some. Altogether around 150,000 clones are present, around 82% being singletons, with the ten largest covering approximately 10%. This CDR3 has 16 amino acids. Trimming took 2 bases from V and 3 from J; bases not matched to a gene: 2. The germline V gene encodes CDR1 MGHRA and CDR2 YSYEKL. Study results and limitations: Cytomegalovirus association was assigned to approximately 160 TCR beta chains. Researchers reported that a few CMV-associated chains were confirmed in vitro as CMV antigen-specific. First-cohort TCR clusters tended to co-occur in the 90 to 150 validation repertoires, a later analysis found.

Comment on this clone: What it binds is not known.

The sample taken for sequencing was PBMCs. The V and J genes are TRBV4-1 and TRBJ2-2; 11 positions agree with TRBD2. This TCR derives from a man younger than 40 in good health and CMV-seropositive. Here the CDR3 reads CASSQLLAGDTGELFF. The CDR3 DNA reads TGCGCCAGCAGCCAATTACTAGCGGGGGACACCGGGGAGCTGTTTTTT.